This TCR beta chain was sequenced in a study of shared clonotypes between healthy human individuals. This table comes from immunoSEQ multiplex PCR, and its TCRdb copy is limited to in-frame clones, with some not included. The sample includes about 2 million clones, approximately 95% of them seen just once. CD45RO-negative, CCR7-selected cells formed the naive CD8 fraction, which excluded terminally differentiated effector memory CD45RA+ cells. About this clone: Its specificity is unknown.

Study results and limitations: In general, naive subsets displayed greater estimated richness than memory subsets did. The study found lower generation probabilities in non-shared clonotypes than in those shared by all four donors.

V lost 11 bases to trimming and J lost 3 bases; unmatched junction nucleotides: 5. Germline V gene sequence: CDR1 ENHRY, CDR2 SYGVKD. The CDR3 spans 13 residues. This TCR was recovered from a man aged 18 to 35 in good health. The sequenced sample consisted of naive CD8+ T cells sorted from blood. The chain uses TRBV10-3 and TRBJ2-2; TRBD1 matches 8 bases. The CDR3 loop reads CAVQGADTGELFF. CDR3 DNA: TGTGCCGTCCAGGGGGCAGACACCGGGGAGCTGTTTTTT.